The next 13 T cell receptor beta chains were all read from a single sample in a study of blood T cell repertoires in COVID-19. Some clones are missing from TCRdb's copy, which holds only in-frame ones; the method was immunoSEQ multiplex PCR. The table includes just under 350,000 clones, more than 75% detected once. Sequenced: peripheral blood. These receptors were obtained from a woman aged 45-60 years with COVID-19, enrolled during active disease.

The chain joins TRBV7-3 to TRBJ2-5; D is uncertain. The germline V gene encodes CDR1 SGHTA and CDR2 FQGTGA. This CDR3 spans 14 amino acids. Trimming took 5 bases from V and 0 from J, leaving 10 bases between them. The CDR3 sequence: CASSTTGYQETQYF. As DNA, the CDR3 is TGTGCCAGCAGCACGACCGGGTACCAAGAGACCCAGTACTTC.

The chain recombines TRBV10-3 with TRBJ1-1; maybe TRBD1 (6 bases). Per germline, CDR1 ENHRY and CDR2 SYGVKD. This CDR3 has 15 residues. The V end was cut by 6 bases, the J end by 0 bases, with 14 bases between. CDR3 region: CAISPSGHLNTEAFF. The CDR3 bases are TGTGCCATCAGCCCGTCGGGACATCTGAACACTGAAGCTTTCTTT.

The chain has TRBV2 and TRBJ1-2; D is possibly TRBD1 (6 bases). The CDR3 is made up of 15 amino acids. Germline CDR1 and CDR2: SNHLY and FYNNEI. V lost 2 bases and J lost 4, with 14 bases in between. The CDR3 loop reads CASSEQGRGIYGYTF. As DNA, the CDR3 is TGTGCCAGCAGTGAACAAGGCAGGGGTATCTATGGCTACACCTTC.

The rearrangement links TRBV28 to TRBJ1-2; 7 nucleotides match TRBD1. The V gene end was trimmed by 7 bases and the J gene end by 4 bases; junction bases not matched to a gene: 6. CDR1 MDHEN and CDR2 SYDVKM come from the germline V gene. This CDR3 is 13 amino acids long. The CDR3 DNA follows: TGTGCCAGCACCGACGGGACAGCCTATGGCTACACCTTC. This codes for CASTDGTAYGYTF.

This clone was detected only once. The chain uses TRBV11-2 and TRBJ2-1; D gene uncertain. The CDR3 totals 12 residues. The germline V gene encodes CDR1 SGHAT and CDR2 FQNNGV. V lost 5 bases, J lost 15 bases, and 17 bases lay in between. The CDR3 DNA reads TGTGCCAGCAGCGTCTACAGTGGCTTTAGGTTCTTC. Protein product: CASSVYSGFRFF. The whole variable domain, filled in from reference TRBV11-2 and TRBJ2-1, reads EAGVAQSPRYKIIEKRQSVAFWCNPISGHATLYWYQQILGQGPKLLIQFQNNGVVDDSQLPKDRFSAERLKGVDSTLKIQPAKLEDSAVYLCASSVYSGFRFFGPGTRLTVL.

This clone has a single count. This chain uses TRBV27 with TRBJ2-2, with D perhaps matching TRBD1 (6 bases). Germline CDR1 MNHEY, CDR2 SMNVEV (reference sequence). Trimming pared 5 bases from V and 0 bases from J, leaving 10 bases between. The CDR3 has 15 amino acids. CDR3 amino acids: CASSLDRSNTGELFF. CDR3 nucleotides: TGTGCCAGCAGTCTAGACAGGTCGAACACCGGGGAGCTGTTTTTT.

This clone was recorded only once. The CDR3 DNA follows: TGTGCCAGCAGCTCCAGCGGGTTCTCCTACAATGAGCAGTTCTTC. Amino acids: CASSSSGFSYNEQFF. This rearrangement joins TRBV6-4 to TRBJ2-1; a possible D gene is TRBD2 (6 bases). Germline CDR1 is MRHNA and CDR2 is SNTAGT. This CDR3 has 15 amino acids. V lost 6 bases, J lost 0 bases, and 12 bases lay in between.

The chain combines TRBV29-1 with TRBJ1-3; 9 nucleotides line up with TRBD1. The germline V gene encodes CDR1 SQVTM and CDR2 ANQGSEA. Trimming removed 0 bases from V and 4 bases from J; junction bases left unmatched: 10. This CDR3 comprises 17 residues. CDR3 region: CSVEDSLGTGRGNTIYF. In DNA, the CDR3 is TGCAGCGTTGAAGATTCCCTCGGGACAGGGCGCGGAAACACCATATATTTT.

This rearrangement joins TRBV5-1 to TRBJ2-6; 7 nucleotides align to TRBD1. The CDR3 covers 17 residues. CDR1 and CDR2 (germline): SGHRS, YFSETQ. The V segment lost 2 bases and the J segment 1 base; nucleotides outside the gene matches: 6. For the CDR3, the DNA is TGCGCCAGCAGCTTCTCAGGGGGACCTTCTGGGGCCAACGTCCTGACTTTC. Its protein product is CASSFSGGPSGANVLTF.

The chain combines TRBV13 with TRBJ2-7; D gene ambiguous. CDR1 is PRHDT, CDR2 FYEKMQ, per germline (reference sequence). Trimming removed 0 bases at V and 2 bases at J, with 11 bases between. This CDR3 contains 15 residues. The CDR3 loop is CASSLGGGRPYEQYF. In DNA form, the CDR3 reads TGTGCCAGCAGCTTAGGCGGCGGCCGGCCCTACGAGCAGTACTTC.

V is TRBV7-9 and J is TRBJ1-6; tentatively, D is TRBD1 (5 bases). Per the germline V gene, CDR1 is SEHNR and CDR2 is FQNEAQ (reference sequence). The CDR3 runs to 13 residues. V was cut by 4 bases and J by 9 bases, with 10 bases left in between. CDR3 protein: CASSSGGASPLHF. For the CDR3, the DNA is TGTGCCAGCAGCTCAGGCGGGGCTTCACCCCTCCACTTT. The whole variable domain, remainder taken from reference TRBV7-9 and TRBJ1-6, is DTGVSQNPRHKITKRGQNVTFRCDPISEHNRLYWYRQTLGQGPEFLTYFQNEAQLEKSRLLSDRFSAERPKGSFSTLEIQRTEQGDSAMYLCASSSGGASPLHFGNGTRLTVT.

The chain is built from TRBV27 and TRBJ2-5; possibly TRBD2 for D (5 bases). Trimming took off 4 bases at V and 3 bases at J, with 18 bases between the two ends. Germline V gene sequence: CDR1 MNHEY, CDR2 SMNVEV (reference sequence). The CDR3 consists of 16 residues. This CDR3 reads CASSWVEGFEEETQYF. As DNA, the CDR3 is TGTGCCAGCAGTTGGGTTGAGGGCTTTGAGGAAGAGACCCAGTACTTC.

This chain uses TRBV2 with TRBJ1-6; TRBD1 agrees at 8 bases. Trimming took 7 bases from V and 9 from J; bases not matched to a gene: 8. This CDR3 is built from 14 residues. Germline CDR1 SNHLY, CDR2 FYNNEI. The CDR3 protein is CASNGQGQISPLHF. The CDR3 bases are TGTGCCAGCAATGGACAGGGCCAAATTTCACCCCTCCACTTT.